A selection of T cell receptor beta chains follows, all from one sample in a study of blood T cell repertoires in COVID-19. Measured with immunoSEQ multiplex PCR; TCRdb has only the in-frame clones, and not every one. The top ten hold 3.5% to 4% of the sample, which has about 220,000 clones, about four fifths seen once. Sequenced input: peripheral blood. These receptors were taken from a woman of 80 years or more with acute or convalescent COVID-19. The CDR3 runs from the conserved cysteine through the conserved F or W. A D gene is named only where the DNA matches it firmly. Clone size is given for some rows only: seen once, a few or many times, or a class if the clone is expanded.

TGTGCCAGCAGCCCGTGGAGGGGATACGAGCAGTACTTC CASSPWRGYEQYF TRBJ2-7 . 13 TRBV5-6 .
TGTGCCAGCAGTTCCCCAGGGAGGGCGGACACCGGGGAGCTGTTTTTT CASSSPGRADTGELFF TRBJ2-2 TRBD2 16 TRBV28 .
TGTGCCAGCAGTCCAGGGGTGAGTGCTTTCTTT CASSPGVSAFF TRBJ1-1 . 11 TRBV12-3/TRBV12-4 .
TGCGCCAGCAGCTTGGACAGGGCTCTCACAGATACGCAGTATTTT CASSLDRALTDTQYF TRBJ2-3 . 15 TRBV5-1 .
TGTGCCAGCAGCCGGGGGGACAATGCGCAGTTCTTC CASSRGDNAQFF TRBJ2-1 . 12 TRBV7-2 .
TGTGCCAGCTCACGACTACACGGGCACTATGGCTACACCTTC CASSRLHGHYGYTF TRBJ1-2 . 14 TRBV18 .
TGTGCCAGCAGCGTATCACGGACAGGGGATGAAAAACTGTTTTTT CASSVSRTGDEKLFF TRBJ1-4 TRBD1 15 TRBV9 .
TGCAGCTCCTTCGGACAGGGTAATGAAAAACTGTTTTTT CSSFGQGNEKLFF TRBJ1-4 TRBD1 13 TRBV29-1 .
TGTGCCAGCAGCAACAGGGGCGGGCGAGGAGGATATGGCTACACCTTC CASSNRGGRGGYGYTF TRBJ1-2 TRBD1 16 TRBV28 once
TGTGCCAGCAGCTTATCTACACAGGTCGATATCGAGCAGTACTTC CASSLSTQVDIEQYF TRBJ2-7 . 15 TRBV11-3 .
TGCGCCAGCAGCCCCGGGGGGAGGGTATTCGGCACGGGGACTGCGAGGGACTACACCTTC CASSPGGRVFGTGTARDYTF TRBJ1-2 . 20 TRBV4-1 many
TGTGCCAGCAAGGCGGGCACAGATACGCAGTATTTT CASKAGTDTQYF TRBJ2-3 . 12 TRBV6-6 .
TGTGCTAGCAGCCTCCTACAAGGGACAGGGGCCTACAATGAGCAGTTCTTC CASSLLQGTGAYNEQFF TRBJ2-1 TRBD1 17 TRBV7-7 .
TGCAGCGTTGTTAGCTACGAGCAGTACTTC CSVVSYEQYF TRBJ2-7 . 10 TRBV29-1 .
TGTGCCAGCAGTTCATACAGTGGCTCCTACGAGCAGTACTTC CASSSYSGSYEQYF TRBJ2-7 . 14 TRBV6-2/TRBV6-3 .
TGTGCCAGTAGTCGCGGGACAGGGGGCGAGCCCCAGCATTTT CASSRGTGGEPQHF TRBJ1-5 TRBD1 14 TRBV19 .
TGTGCCAGCAGTTACTCCCGCACGGGGGTGGGAACTGAAGCTTTCTTT CASSYSRTGVGTEAFF TRBJ1-1 . 16 TRBV6-5 .
TGTGCCAGCAGCCAAGATTTCCCCCTAGCGAGCGACAATGAGCAGTTCTTC CASSQDFPLASDNEQFF TRBJ2-1 . 17 TRBV3-1/TRBV3-2 .
TGTGCCAGTAGTGTCGGACTAGCGGGGGGGAAAGAGACCCAGTACTTC CASSVGLAGGKETQYF TRBJ2-5 TRBD2 16 TRBV19 .
TGTGCCGCCGGGACAGGGCTCCAAGAGACCCAGTACTTC CAAGTGLQETQYF TRBJ2-5 TRBD1 13 TRBV15 .
TGTGCCAGCAGGGGGCCTAACACTGAAGCTTTCTTT CASRGPNTEAFF TRBJ1-1 . 12 TRBV28 .
TGTGCCAGCAGCTTTACAGGGAGGGACACTGAAGCTTTCTTT CASSFTGRDTEAFF TRBJ1-1 . 14 TRBV7-2 .
TGTGCCAGCAGCCTGGGGACACGCAATAATTCACCCCTCCACTTT CASSLGTRNNSPLHF TRBJ1-6 . 15 TRBV6-5 .
TGTGCCAGCAGCTTAGTAGAGGGGCGGGACTCTGGCTACACCTTC CASSLVEGRDSGYTF TRBJ1-2 . 15 TRBV7-2 .
TGTGCCAGCAGCGCGGGACAGGGGAATGAGCAGTTCTTC CASSAGQGNEQFF TRBJ2-1 TRBD1 13 TRBV7-2 .
TGTGCCAGCAGGGGACTAGCGGTTGGGGAGCAGTACTTC CASRGLAVGEQYF TRBJ2-7 TRBD2 13 TRBV2 few
TGTGCCAGCAGCTTGGCGTTAGGGGGGGGCCCCCAAGAGACCCAGTACTTC CASSLALGGGPQETQYF TRBJ2-5 . 17 TRBV5-6 .
TGTGCCAGCAGCTTACGGCGGCCCTTCATAAATGAGCAGTTCTTC CASSLRRPFINEQFF TRBJ2-1 . 15 TRBV7-2 .
TGTGCCAGCAGTGTAACAGGGACAGCTCATGGGGGCTACACCTTC CASSVTGTAHGGYTF TRBJ1-2 TRBD1 15 TRBV28 few
TGTGCCAGCAGCTTAGTGCGGCACTCATCACCCCTCCACTTT CASSLVRHSSPLHF TRBJ1-6 . 14 TRBV11-2 .
TGTGCCAGCAGTTTAGGGCAGGGTTTCAATTCACCCCTCCACTTT CASSLGQGFNSPLHF TRBJ1-6 . 15 TRBV27 .
TGTGCCAGCAGCTTAACAGGTACCCAGCCCCAGCATTTT CASSLTGTQPQHF TRBJ1-5 . 13 TRBV7-8 .
TGTGCCAGCAGCTTGGCTACCGGATCGAGGGTTGGAGCTTTCTTT CASSLATGSRVGAFF TRBJ1-1 . 15 TRBV7-8 .
TGTGCCAGCAGCTTGGGGGAGGGCGGAAACACCATATATTTT CASSLGEGGNTIYF TRBJ1-3 . 14 TRBV5-5 .
TGTGCCAGCAGTTGGGGGGGGACGGGCAATCAGCCCCAGCATTTT CASSWGGTGNQPQHF TRBJ1-5 . 15 TRBV6-2/TRBV6-3 .
TGTGCCAGCAGATCCGGGACAGGGGACACCGGGGAGCTGTTTTTT CASRSGTGDTGELFF TRBJ2-2 TRBD1 15 TRBV7-9 .
TGTGCCAGCAGCGTACCTGCGGACATGAACACTGAAGCTTTCTTT CASSVPADMNTEAFF TRBJ1-1 . 15 TRBV9 .
TGTGCCATCAGTCGGGGACAGGAGCCTAGCAATCAGCCCCAGCATTTT CAISRGQEPSNQPQHF TRBJ1-5 TRBD1 16 TRBV10-3 .
TGTGCCAGCAGCCAAGCACTAGCGGGGATAGGAGCGACAGATACGCAGTATTTT CASSQALAGIGATDTQYF TRBJ2-3 TRBD2 18 TRBV3-1/TRBV3-2 .
TGTGCCATCAGTGAGGGGCCGACTGAAGCTTTCTTT CAISEGPTEAFF TRBJ1-1 . 12 TRBV10-3 .
TGTGCCAGCAGCCTCCCGAGACAGCCCCAGCATTTT CASSLPRQPQHF TRBJ1-5 . 12 TRBV7-8 .
TGTGCCAGCAGCTTAGGTGGCAAAGACTACGAGCAGTACTTC CASSLGGKDYEQYF TRBJ2-7 . 14 TRBV7-9 .
TGTGCCAGCAGCGTAGATGGGCGGGGGGCCTACAATGAGCAGTTCTTC CASSVDGRGAYNEQFF TRBJ2-1 TRBD2 16 TRBV9 .
TGTGCCAGCAGCTTGAGTGGTGCGGAAGATACGCAGTATTTT CASSLSGAEDTQYF TRBJ2-3 . 14 TRBV5-6 .
TGTGCCAGCAGCTTAGCGGGCACAGTCCCTAACTATGGCTACACCTTC CASSLAGTVPNYGYTF TRBJ1-2 . 16 TRBV7-2 .
TGTGCCAGTAGTTTACCGGGACTAGCGGAAGAGACCCAGTACTTC CASSLPGLAEETQYF TRBJ2-5 TRBD2 15 TRBV19 .
TGTGCCAGCCGGGACAGCAGCACAGATACGCAGTATTTT CASRDSSTDTQYF TRBJ2-3 TRBD1 13 TRBV18 few
TGTGCCAGCAGTTTCTTCGCCGGACAGGGGATCAGGAATGAGCAGTTCTTC CASSFFAGQGIRNEQFF TRBJ2-1 TRBD1 17 TRBV28 .
TGCAGCGTCGCGGAAAGCCGTGAGACCCAGTACTTC CSVAESRETQYF TRBJ2-5 . 12 TRBV29-1 .
TGTGCCAGCAGCTACGGACAGGGTGGAGGAAACACCATATATTTT CASSYGQGGGNTIYF TRBJ1-3 TRBD1 15 TRBV2 .
TGTGCCAGCAGCTTAGCGTTGACTAGCCGAAACTACGAGCAGTACTTC CASSLALTSRNYEQYF TRBJ2-7 TRBD2 16 TRBV7-2 .
TGTGCCAGCAGCTCAGTGACAGAGAACACTGAAGCTTTCTTT CASSSVTENTEAFF TRBJ1-1 . 14 TRBV11-3 .
TGTGCCAGCAGCCCCCGGGGGGGGGACGGCTACACCTTC CASSPRGGDGYTF TRBJ1-2 . 13 TRBV3-1/TRBV3-2 .
TGTGCCAGCAGCCCGACTAGCGGGGGGATATCCCAGTACTTC CASSPTSGGISQYF TRBJ2-5 TRBD2 14 TRBV7-2 .
TGCGCCAGCAGCTTGGCGCGGGGCACAGATACGCAGTATTTT CASSLARGTDTQYF TRBJ2-3 . 14 TRBV5-1 once
TGTGCCAGCAGTGAAGCGAGGAACGGAAATTCACCCCTCCACTTT CASSEARNGNSPLHF TRBJ1-6 . 15 TRBV2 .
TGCGCCAGCAGCTTGGGATCCGGGACAGGGATTACGAGATCTGGAAACACCATATATTTT CASSLGSGTGITRSGNTIYF TRBJ1-3 TRBD1 20 TRBV5-1 .
TGTGCCAGCAGATCCCATCGGGGGGGCACTTCACCCCTCCACTTT CASRSHRGGTSPLHF TRBJ1-6 . 15 TRBV28 .
TGTGCCAGCAGAACGGACAGGGGGAGTAACACTGAAGCCTTCTTT CASRTDRGSNTEAFF TRBJ1-1 TRBD1 15 TRBV6-5 .
TGTGCCAGCAGTTACTCCGGGACAAAGAACACTGAAGCTTTCTTT CASSYSGTKNTEAFF TRBJ1-1 . 15 TRBV6-6 .